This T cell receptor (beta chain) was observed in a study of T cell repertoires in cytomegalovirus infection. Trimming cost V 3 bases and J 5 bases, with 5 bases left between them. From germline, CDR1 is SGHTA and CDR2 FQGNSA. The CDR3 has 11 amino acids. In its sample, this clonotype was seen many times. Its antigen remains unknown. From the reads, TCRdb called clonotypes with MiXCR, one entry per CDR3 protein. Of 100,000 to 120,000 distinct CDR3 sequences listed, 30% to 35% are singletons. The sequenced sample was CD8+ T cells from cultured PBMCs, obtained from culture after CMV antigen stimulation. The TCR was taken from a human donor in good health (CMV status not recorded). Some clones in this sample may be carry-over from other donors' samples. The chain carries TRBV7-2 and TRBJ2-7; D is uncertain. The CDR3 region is CASSFGNEQYF. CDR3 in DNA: TGTGCCAGCAGCTTTGGAAACGAGCAGTACTTC.